This T cell receptor beta chain derives from a study of memory CD4+ T cells and cytomegalovirus serostatus. Single viable CD3+CD4+CD8-CD45RO+ cells were sorted as the memory CD4+ T cells. Only a few counts were recorded for this clone. Clones were read by immunoSEQ multiplex PCR, and TCRdb kept only the in-frame ones, dropping some. The sample consists of roughly 54,000 clones, around 81% of them appearing once. Source material: memory CD4+ T cells from blood. The TCR sequence derives from an adult in good health and CMV-seronegative.

The CDR3 loop is CASSDSIVFSGANVLTF. The CDR3 DNA sequence: TGTGCCAGCAGTGACTCGATTGTCTTCTCTGGGGCCAACGTCCTGACTTTC. V is TRBV6-4 and J is TRBJ2-6, with D uncertain. The germline gives CDR1 MRHNA, CDR2 SNTAGT. This CDR3 region has 17 residues. V lost 0 bases and J lost 0, with 9 bases in between.